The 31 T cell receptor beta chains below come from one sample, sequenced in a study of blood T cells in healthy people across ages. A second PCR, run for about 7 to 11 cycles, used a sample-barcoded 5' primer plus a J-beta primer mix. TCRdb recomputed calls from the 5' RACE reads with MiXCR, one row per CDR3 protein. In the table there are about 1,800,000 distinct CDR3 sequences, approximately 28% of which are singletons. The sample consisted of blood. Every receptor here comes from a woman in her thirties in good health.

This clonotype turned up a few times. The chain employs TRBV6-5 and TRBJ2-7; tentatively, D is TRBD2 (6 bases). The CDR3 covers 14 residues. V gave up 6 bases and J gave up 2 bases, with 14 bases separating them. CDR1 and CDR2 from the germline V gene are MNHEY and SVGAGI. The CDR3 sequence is CASRRGAGPYEQYF. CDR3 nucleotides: TGTGCCAGCAGACGCGGGGCAGGGCCCTACGAGCAGTACTTC.

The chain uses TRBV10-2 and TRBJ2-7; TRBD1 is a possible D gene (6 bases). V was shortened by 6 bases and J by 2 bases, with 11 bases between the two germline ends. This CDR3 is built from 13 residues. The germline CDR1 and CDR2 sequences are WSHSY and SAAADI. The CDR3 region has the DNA TGCGCCAGCAGCCGACAGGAGGCCTACGAGCAGTACTTC. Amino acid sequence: CASSRQEAYEQYF.

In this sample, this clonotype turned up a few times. For the CDR3, the DNA is TGCGCCAGCAGAGGCCCAACGCCTAGCACAGATACGCAGTATTTT. Amino acid sequence: CASRGPTPSTDTQYF. The V gene is TRBV5-1, the J gene TRBJ2-3, with D uncertain. Germline V gives CDR1 SGHRS, CDR2 YFSETQ. V shed 5 bases and J shed 0 bases, with 13 bases lying between them. This CDR3 has 15 residues.

The CDR3 sequence: CASRTSGSSETQYF. DNA for the CDR3: TGTGCCAGCAGAACTAGCGGGAGCTCGGAGACCCAGTACTTC. The chain links TRBV3-1 to TRBJ2-5, with TRBD2 identical over 11 bases. Germline trimming cut 6 bases from V and 5 bases from J; bases unmatched to any gene: 5. CDR1 LGHDT and CDR2 YNNKEL come from the germline V gene (reference sequence). This CDR3 is built from 14 residues.

In nucleotides, the CDR3 is TGCAGCGTTGGCTTACTAGCGGGAATCACAGATACGCAGTATTTT. Amino acid sequence: CSVGLLAGITDTQYF. The rearrangement joins TRBV29-1 to TRBJ2-3, with TRBD2 identical over 10 bases. The junction had 6 bases not matched to a gene; V was cut back by 4 bases and J by 2 bases. CDR3 length equals 15 residues. Germline values: CDR1 SQVTM, CDR2 ANQGSEA.

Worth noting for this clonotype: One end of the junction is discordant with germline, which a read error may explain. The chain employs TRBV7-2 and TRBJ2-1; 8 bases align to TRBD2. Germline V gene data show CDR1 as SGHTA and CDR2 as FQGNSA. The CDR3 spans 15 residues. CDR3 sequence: CASSPPGGAGNEPFF. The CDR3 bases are TGTGCCAGCAGCCCACCGGGGGGGGCTGGGAATGAGCCGTTCTTC.

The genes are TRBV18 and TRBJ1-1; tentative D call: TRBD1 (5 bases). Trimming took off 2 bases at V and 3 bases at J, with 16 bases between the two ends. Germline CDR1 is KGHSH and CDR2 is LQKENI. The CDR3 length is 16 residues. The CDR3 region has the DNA TGTGCCAGCTCACCAAGAGACGACAGAGCTTACACTGAAGCTTTCTTT. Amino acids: CASSPRDDRAYTEAFF.

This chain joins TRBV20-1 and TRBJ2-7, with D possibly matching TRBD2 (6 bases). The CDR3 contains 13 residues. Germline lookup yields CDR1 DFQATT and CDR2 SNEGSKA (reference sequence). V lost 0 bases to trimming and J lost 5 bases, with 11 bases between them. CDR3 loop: CSARDRGIHEQYF. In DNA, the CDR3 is TGCAGTGCTAGAGATCGCGGGATCCACGAGCAGTACTTC.

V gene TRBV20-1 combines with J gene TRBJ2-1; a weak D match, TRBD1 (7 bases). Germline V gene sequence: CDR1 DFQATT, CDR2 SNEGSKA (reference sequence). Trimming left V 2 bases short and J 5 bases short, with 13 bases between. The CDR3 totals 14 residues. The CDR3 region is CSARWGRGDNEQFF. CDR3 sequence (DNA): TGCAGTGCTAGATGGGGCAGGGGGGACAATGAGCAGTTCTTC.

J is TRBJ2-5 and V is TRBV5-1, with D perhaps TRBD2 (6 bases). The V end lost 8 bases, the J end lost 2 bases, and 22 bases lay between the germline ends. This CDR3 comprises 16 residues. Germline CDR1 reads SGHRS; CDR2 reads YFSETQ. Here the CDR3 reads CASSPGLARSQETQYF. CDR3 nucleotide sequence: TGCGCCAGTTCCCCAGGGCTAGCGAGGTCTCAAGAGACCCAGTACTTC. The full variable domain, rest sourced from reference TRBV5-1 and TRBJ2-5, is KAGVTQTPRYLIKTRGQQVTLSCSPISGHRSVSWYQQTPGQGLQFLFEYFSETQRNKGNFPGRFSGRQFSNSRSEMNVSTLELGDSALYLCASSPGLARSQETQYFGPGTRLLVL.

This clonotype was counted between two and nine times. The CDR3 nucleotides are TGCAGTGCTAGAGATTTTACAGGGGGCTTCGGAGCTTTCTTT. This gives the protein CSARDFTGGFGAFF. The rearrangement links TRBV20-1 to TRBJ1-1, with 9 bases matching TRBD1. V shed 0 bases, J shed 10 bases, and the junction held 9 bases outside the gene matches. The CDR3 extends over 14 amino acids. The V gene's germline CDR1 is DFQATT and CDR2 SNEGSKA (reference sequence).

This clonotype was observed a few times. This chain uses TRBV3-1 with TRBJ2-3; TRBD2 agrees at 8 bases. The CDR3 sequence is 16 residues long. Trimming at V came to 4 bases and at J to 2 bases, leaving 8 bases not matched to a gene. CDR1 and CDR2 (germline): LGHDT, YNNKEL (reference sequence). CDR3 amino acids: CASSRGSGSNTDTQYF. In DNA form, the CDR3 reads TGTGCCAGCAGCCGCGGAAGCGGGAGTAACACAGATACGCAGTATTTT.

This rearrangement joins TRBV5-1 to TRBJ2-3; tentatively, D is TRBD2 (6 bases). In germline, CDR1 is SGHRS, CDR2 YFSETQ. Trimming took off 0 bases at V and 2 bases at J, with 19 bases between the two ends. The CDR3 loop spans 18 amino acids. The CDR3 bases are TGCGCCAGCAGCTTGGTGGGCAGATCTGGCGGGATCACAGATACGCAGTATTTT. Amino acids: CASSLVGRSGGITDTQYF.

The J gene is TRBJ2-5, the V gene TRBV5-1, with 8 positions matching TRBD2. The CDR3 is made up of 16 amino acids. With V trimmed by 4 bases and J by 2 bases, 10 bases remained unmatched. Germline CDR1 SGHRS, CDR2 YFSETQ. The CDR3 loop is CASSPVGLDRQETQYF. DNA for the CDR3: TGCGCCAGCAGCCCTGTGGGACTAGATCGACAAGAGACCCAGTACTTC.

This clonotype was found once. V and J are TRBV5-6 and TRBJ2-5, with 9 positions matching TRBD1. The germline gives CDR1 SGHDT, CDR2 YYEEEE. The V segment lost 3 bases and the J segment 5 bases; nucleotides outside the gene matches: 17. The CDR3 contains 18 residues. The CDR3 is CASSSPLDRGKFLETQYF. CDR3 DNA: TGTGCCAGCAGCTCCCCTTTAGACAGGGGGAAATTCTTGGAGACCCAGTACTTC.

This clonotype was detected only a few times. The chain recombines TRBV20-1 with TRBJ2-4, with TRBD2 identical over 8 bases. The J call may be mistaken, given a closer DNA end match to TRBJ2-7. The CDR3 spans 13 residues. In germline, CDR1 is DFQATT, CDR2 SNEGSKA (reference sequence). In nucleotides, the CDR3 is TGCAGTGCTGGAGGGACTAGTTCTGTCGAGCAGTACTTC. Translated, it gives CSAGGTSSVEQYF.

CDR3 nucleotide sequence: TGCAGTGCTGGAGGGGGGTCGGGGGGACAAGAGACCCAGTACTTC. Translating gives CSAGGGSGGQETQYF. This chain joins TRBV20-1 and TRBJ2-5; tentatively, D is TRBD2 (7 bases). V lost 5 bases, J lost 2 bases, and 18 bases lay in between. The germline CDR1 and CDR2 sequences are DFQATT and SNEGSKA (reference sequence). The CDR3 sequence is 15 residues long.

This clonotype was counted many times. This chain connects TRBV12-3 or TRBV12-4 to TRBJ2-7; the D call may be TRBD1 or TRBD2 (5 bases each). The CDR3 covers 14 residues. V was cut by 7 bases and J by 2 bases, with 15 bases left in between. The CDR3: CASTPGQATYEQYF. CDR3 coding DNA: TGTGCCAGCACTCCGGGGCAAGCAACCTACGAGCAGTACTTC.

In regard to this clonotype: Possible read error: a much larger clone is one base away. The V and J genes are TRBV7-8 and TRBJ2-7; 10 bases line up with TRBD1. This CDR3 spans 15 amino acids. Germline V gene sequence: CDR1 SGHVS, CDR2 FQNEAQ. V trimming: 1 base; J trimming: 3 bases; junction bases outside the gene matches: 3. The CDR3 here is CASSLGDRGNYEQYF. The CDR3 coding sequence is TGTGCCAGCAGCTTAGGGGACAGGGGAAACTACGAGCAGTACTTC.

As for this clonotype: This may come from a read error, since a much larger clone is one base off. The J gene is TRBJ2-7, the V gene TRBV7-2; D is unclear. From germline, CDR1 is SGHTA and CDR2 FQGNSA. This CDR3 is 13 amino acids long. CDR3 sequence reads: CASSLPSTYGQYF. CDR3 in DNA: TGTGCCAGCAGCCTCCCGAGTACCTACGGGCAGTACTTC.

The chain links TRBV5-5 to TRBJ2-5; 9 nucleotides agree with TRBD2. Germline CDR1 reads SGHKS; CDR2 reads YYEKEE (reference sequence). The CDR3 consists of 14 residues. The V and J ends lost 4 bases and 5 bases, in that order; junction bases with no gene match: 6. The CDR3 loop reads CASSSGRPGETQYF. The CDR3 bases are TGTGCCAGCAGCAGCGGGAGGCCGGGGGAGACCCAGTACTTC.

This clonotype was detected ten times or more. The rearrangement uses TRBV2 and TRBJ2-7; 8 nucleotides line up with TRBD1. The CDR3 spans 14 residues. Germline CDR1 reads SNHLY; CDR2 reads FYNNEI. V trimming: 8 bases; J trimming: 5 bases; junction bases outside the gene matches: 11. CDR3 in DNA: TGTGCCAGCCAGGACAGGGAAGGATTAAACGAGCAGTACTTC. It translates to CASQDREGLNEQYF. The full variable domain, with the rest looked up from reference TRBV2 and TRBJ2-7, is EPEVTQTPSHQVTQMGQEVILRCVPISNHLYFYWYRQILGQKVEFLVSFYNNEISEKSEIFDDQFSVERPDGSNFTLKIRSTKLEDSAMYFCASQDREGLNEQYFGPGTRLTVT.

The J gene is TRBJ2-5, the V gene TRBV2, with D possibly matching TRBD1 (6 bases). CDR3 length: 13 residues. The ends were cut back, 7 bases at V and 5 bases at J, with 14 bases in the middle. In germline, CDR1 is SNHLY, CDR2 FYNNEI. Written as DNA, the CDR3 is TGTGCCAGCAAAGGGACAAGTCGGGAGACCCAGTACTTC. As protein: CASKGTSRETQYF.

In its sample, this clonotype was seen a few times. This CDR3 is CASSGSLAGGTDTQYF. CDR3 DNA: TGTGCCAGCAGTGGAAGTCTAGCGGGAGGTACAGATACGCAGTATTTT. The V gene is TRBV6-6, the J gene TRBJ2-3; 11 positions match TRBD2. The V segment lost 5 bases and the J segment 3 bases; nucleotides outside the gene matches: 7. In germline, CDR1 is MNHNY, CDR2 SVGAGI (reference sequence). This CDR3 comprises 16 residues.

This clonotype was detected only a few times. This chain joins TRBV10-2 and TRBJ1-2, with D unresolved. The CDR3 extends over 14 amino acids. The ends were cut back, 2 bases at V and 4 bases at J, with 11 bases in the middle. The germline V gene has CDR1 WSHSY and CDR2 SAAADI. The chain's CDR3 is CASSEMGTSYGYTF. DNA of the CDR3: TGCGCCAGCAGTGAGATGGGAACCAGCTATGGCTACACCTTC.

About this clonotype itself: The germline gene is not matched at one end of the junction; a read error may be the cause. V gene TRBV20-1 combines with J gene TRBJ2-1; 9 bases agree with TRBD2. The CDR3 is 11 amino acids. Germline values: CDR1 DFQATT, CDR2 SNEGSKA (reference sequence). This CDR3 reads CSAIVSGSRVF. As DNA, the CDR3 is TGCAGTGCTATCGTTAGCGGGAGTCGGGTCTTC.

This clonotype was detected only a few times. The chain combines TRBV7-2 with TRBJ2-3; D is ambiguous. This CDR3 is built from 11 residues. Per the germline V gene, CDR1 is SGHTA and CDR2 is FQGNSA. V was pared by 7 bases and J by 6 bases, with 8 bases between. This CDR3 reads CASTASDTQYF. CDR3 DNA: TGTGCCAGCACCGCCTCCGATACGCAGTATTTT. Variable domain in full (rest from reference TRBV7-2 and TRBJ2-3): GAGVSQSPSNKVTEKGKDVELRCDPISGHTALYWYRQSLGQGLEFLIYFQGNSAPDKSGLPSDRFSAERTGGSVSTLTIQRTQQEDSAVYLCASTASDTQYFGPGTRLTVL.

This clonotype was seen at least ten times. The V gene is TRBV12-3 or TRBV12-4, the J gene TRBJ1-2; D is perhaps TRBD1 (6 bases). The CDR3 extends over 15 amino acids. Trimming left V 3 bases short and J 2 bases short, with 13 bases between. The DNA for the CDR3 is TGTGCCAGCAGTTTCCGGGGGCGCGGAAACTATGGCTACACCTTC. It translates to CASSFRGRGNYGYTF.

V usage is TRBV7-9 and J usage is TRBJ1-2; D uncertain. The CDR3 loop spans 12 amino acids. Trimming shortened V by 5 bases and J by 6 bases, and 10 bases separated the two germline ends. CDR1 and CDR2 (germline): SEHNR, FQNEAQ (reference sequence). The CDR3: CASSPVQDGYTF. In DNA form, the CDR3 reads TGTGCCAGCAGCCCGGTCCAGGATGGCTACACCTTC. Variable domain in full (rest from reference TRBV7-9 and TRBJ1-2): DTGVSQNPRHKITKRGQNVTFRCDPISEHNRLYWYRQTLGQGPEFLTYFQNEAQLEKSRLLSDRFSAERPKGSFSTLEIQRTEQGDSAMYLCASSPVQDGYTFGSGTRLTVV.

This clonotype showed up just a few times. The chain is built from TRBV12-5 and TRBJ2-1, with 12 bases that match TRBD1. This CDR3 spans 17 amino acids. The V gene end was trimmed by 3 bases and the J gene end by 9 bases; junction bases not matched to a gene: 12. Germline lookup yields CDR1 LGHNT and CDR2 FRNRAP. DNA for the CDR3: TGTGCTAGTGGTTTTAGTACCTTGGGGACAGGGGGCGGTGAGCAGTTCTTC. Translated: CASGFSTLGTGGGEQFF.

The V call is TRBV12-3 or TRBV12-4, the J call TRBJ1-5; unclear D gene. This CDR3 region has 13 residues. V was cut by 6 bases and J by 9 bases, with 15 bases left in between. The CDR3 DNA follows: TGTGCCAGCAGCCACAACCGTCCGGGGCCCCAGCATTTT. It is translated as CASSHNRPGPQHF.